The clone carrying this TCR beta chain has only a few counts. Authors' data handling: Reference gene primer amplification gave nucleated cell count estimates. Here immunoSEQ multiplex PCR was the method, and the copy in TCRdb shows in-frame clones only, minus some. V and J calls plus clone size are reproduced from that table; the DNA served to infer D and trimming. The data show about 170,000 clones, with approximately 85% seen just once and 0.95% to 1.5% held by the top ten. This entry belongs to a study of blood T cell repertoires in COVID-19. Study details: Spain, Italy and the United States supplied samples that represented acute and convalescent COVID-19. PBMCs, B-cell-depleted T cells, or T cells provided the cDNA or gDNA that made up the material.

V lost 3 bases and J lost 2, with 13 bases in between. The germline gives CDR1 MNHNY, CDR2 SVGAGI (reference sequence). The CDR3 covers 15 residues. The clonotype comes from a man aged 60 to 69 who had recovered from COVID-19. The sample consisted of peripheral blood. V and J are TRBV6-6 and TRBJ1-2; possibly TRBD1 for D (6 bases). Here the CDR3 DNA reads TGTGCCAGCAGTTATTTCCAGACAGGAAACTATGGCTACACCTTC. Translation: CASSYFQTGNYGYTF.